What follows are 30 T cell receptor beta chains derived from one specimen sequenced in a study of cytomegalovirus exposure and HLA in healthy donors. The primer mix had 60 Vbeta and 13 Jbeta primers. Generated by immunoSEQ multiplex PCR, the TCRdb table keeps only in-frame clones and is missing some. This sample yields 200,000 to 250,000 clones, of which 75% to 90% are seen a single time; 0.9% to 1.1% belongs to the top ten. The sequenced material came from PBMCs. The receptors come from a woman aged 18-30 years in good health and CMV-seronegative.

DNA for the CDR3: TGTGCCAGCAGTGCTTGGAGGGAAACTAACCCCTATGGCTACACCTTC. It yields the protein CASSAWRETNPYGYTF. This chain joins TRBV2 and TRBJ1-2; unclear D gene. Germline CDR1 and CDR2: SNHLY and FYNNEI. The CDR3 consists of 16 residues. Trimming stripped 4 bases from V and 4 bases from J, with 19 bases between.

V usage is TRBV15 and J usage is TRBJ1-1, with a weak D call TRBD1 (5 bases). The germline gives CDR1 LNHNV, CDR2 YYDKDF (reference sequence). The CDR3 loop spans 14 amino acids. The V end was cut by 1 base, the J end by 1 base, with 7 bases between. The CDR3 loop reads CATSRGQKNTEAFF. The CDR3 DNA follows: TGTGCCACCAGCAGAGGACAGAAGAACACTGAAGCTTTCTTT. The whole variable domain, remainder taken from reference TRBV15 and TRBJ1-1, is DAMVIQNPRYQVTQFGKPVTLSCSQTLNHNVMYWYQQKSSQAPKLLFHYYDKDFNNEADTPDNFQSRRPNTSFCFLDIRSPGLGDTAMYLCATSRGQKNTEAFFGQGTRLTVV.

The J gene is TRBJ2-7, the V gene TRBV27; the match to TRBD1 covers 8 bases. Germline CDR1 reads MNHEY; CDR2 reads SMNVEV (reference sequence). The J segment lost 1 base and the V segment lost 4 bases, leaving 6 bases of the junction unmatched. The CDR3 runs 15 residues. The CDR3 is CASSWAGTGSYEQYF. The CDR3 DNA reads as TGTGCCAGCAGTTGGGCCGGGACAGGATCCTACGAGCAGTACTTC.

The V gene is TRBV7-8, the J gene TRBJ2-7, with unresolved D. This CDR3 region has 14 residues. V lost 0 bases and J 3 bases, leaving 9 bases between the germline ends. The V gene's germline CDR1 is SGHVS and CDR2 FQNEAQ. The CDR3 DNA is TGTGCCAGCAGCTTAGCAGGCTACTACTACGAGCAGTACTTC. It yields the protein CASSLAGYYYEQYF. The whole variable domain, remainder taken from reference TRBV7-8 and TRBJ2-7, is GAGVSQSPRYKVAKRGQDVALRCDPISGHVSLFWYQQALGQGPEFLTYFQNEAQLDKSGLPSDRFFAERPEGSVSTLKIQRTQQEDSAVYLCASSLAGYYYEQYFGPGTRLTVT.

The chain combines TRBV2 with TRBJ1-2; no firm D call. The CDR3 is 13 amino acids. CDR1 is SNHLY and CDR2 is FYNNEI in the germline V gene. The V end lost 3 bases, the J end lost 6 bases, and 11 bases lay between the germline ends. CDR3 nucleotides: TGTGCCAGCAGTGAGAGCCAGGTCCATGGCTACACCTTC. It encodes CASSESQVHGYTF.

The J gene is TRBJ1-2, the V gene TRBV11-1, with TRBD1 identical over 7 bases. Germline V CDR1 and CDR2: SGHAT, FQDESV (reference sequence). The CDR3 contains 12 residues. The V and J ends lost 4 bases and 5 bases, in that order; junction bases with no gene match: 1. The CDR3 loop reads CASSSQGYGYTF. The CDR3 DNA is TGTGCCAGCAGCTCACAGGGGTATGGCTACACCTTC.

The V call is TRBV15, the J call TRBJ2-5; D remains unclear. V shed 1 base and J shed 1 base, with 10 bases lying between them. This CDR3 comprises 15 residues. Germline-derived CDR1 and CDR2 are LNHNV and YYDKDF (reference sequence). The CDR3 is CATSRVDGAQETQYF. Here the CDR3 DNA reads TGTGCCACCAGCAGAGTTGACGGAGCCCAAGAGACCCAGTACTTC.

This rearrangement joins TRBV2 to TRBJ2-4, with D perhaps TRBD2 (7 bases). Germline V gene sequence: CDR1 SNHLY, CDR2 FYNNEI. V lost 6 bases, J lost 9 bases, and 18 bases lay in between. There are 14 residues in the CDR3. CDR3 in amino acids: CASSARGGRGIQYF. The CDR3 DNA reads as TGTGCCAGCAGCGCTAGGGGGGGGAGGGGCATTCAGTACTTC.

The chain uses TRBV18 and TRBJ1-5; D is undetermined. CDR1 KGHSH and CDR2 LQKENI come from the germline V gene. Between the trimmed V and J ends, which lost 5 bases and 0 bases, there was a span of 8 bases. CDR3 size: 14 residues. The CDR3 nucleotides are TGTGCCAGCTCAAACCAGTATAGCAATCAGCCCCAGCATTTT. This encodes CASSNQYSNQPQHF.

This clone was seen a handful of times. The genes are TRBV7-2 and TRBJ2-1; TRBD2 matches 8 bases. The CDR3 sequence is 18 residues long. Germline assignment: CDR1 SGHTA and CDR2 FQGNSA. The trim removed 2 bases at V and 8 bases at J, leaving 17 bases unmatched. This CDR3 is CASSLRFRAGVRSYEQFF. CDR3 coding DNA: TGTGCCAGCAGCTTAAGATTTCGAGCGGGAGTGAGGTCCTATGAGCAGTTCTTC.

This clone was seen just once. The chain joins TRBV2 to TRBJ2-2; D might be TRBD1 (5 bases). CDR1 SNHLY and CDR2 FYNNEI come from the germline V gene. This CDR3 spans 15 amino acids. V lost 2 bases and J lost 6, with 13 bases in between. The DNA of the CDR3 is TGTGCCAGCAGTGAAAGGAGACAGCGATCCGGGGAGCTGTTTTTT. Translating it yields CASSERRQRSGELFF.

The rearrangement joins TRBV5-4 to TRBJ2-7; 8 bases align to TRBD2. V was pared by 3 bases and J by 5 bases, with 10 bases of the junction left unmatched. The CDR3 runs to 15 residues. Looked up from germline, CDR1 is SGHNT and CDR2 is YYREEE (reference sequence). The CDR3 loop reads CASSSAGAGVDEQYF. CDR3 nucleotide sequence: TGTGCCAGCAGCTCCGCTGGAGCGGGAGTTGACGAGCAGTACTTC.

This chain connects TRBV7-9 to TRBJ1-2; possible D gene TRBD1, 6 bases. The CDR3 has 14 amino acids. In germline, CDR1 is SEHNR, CDR2 FQNEAQ (reference sequence). Trimming stripped 0 bases from V and 3 bases from J, with 8 bases between. The CDR3 loop reads CASSLAGAHYGYTF. The CDR3 DNA follows: TGTGCCAGCAGCTTAGCGGGGGCCCACTATGGCTACACCTTC. Full variable domain (rest looked up from reference TRBV7-9 and TRBJ1-2): DTGVSQNPRHKITKRGQNVTFRCDPISEHNRLYWYRQTLGQGPEFLTYFQNEAQLEKSRLLSDRFSAERPKGSFSTLEIQRTEQGDSAMYLCASSLAGAHYGYTFGSGTRLTVV.

This chain links TRBV5-6 with TRBJ1-3, with D hard to call. CDR1 is SGHDT and CDR2 is YYEEEE in the germline V gene. The CDR3 contains 15 residues. V lost 2 bases and J 0 bases, leaving 9 bases between the germline ends. The CDR3 protein is CASSLEVYSGNTIYF. CDR3 coding DNA: TGTGCCAGCAGCTTAGAGGTCTACTCTGGAAACACCATATATTTT.

This chain connects TRBV19 to TRBJ2-1; 9 bases agree with TRBD2. This CDR3 is built from 15 residues. Germline CDR1 and CDR2: LNHDA and SQIVND (reference sequence). After removal of 6 bases from V and 0 bases from J, the junction contained 3 bases not matched to a gene. DNA for the CDR3: TGTGCCAGTAGCAATAGCGGGGGCTCCTACAATGAGCAGTTCTTC. Protein product: CASSNSGGSYNEQFF. Together with reference TRBV19 and TRBJ2-1, the CDR3 gives the full variable domain: DGGITQSPKYLFRKEGQNVTLSCEQNLNHDAMYWYRQDPGQGLRLIYYSQIVNDFQKGDIAEGYSVSREKKESFPLTVTSAQKNPTAFYLCASSNSGGSYNEQFFGPGTRLTVL.

The table lists this clone with a count of one. This chain uses TRBV6-4 with TRBJ1-2; TRBD1 might be the D (5 bases). The CDR3 runs to 15 residues. The V end lost 6 bases, the J end lost 4 bases, and 18 bases lay between the germline ends. From germline, CDR1 is MRHNA and CDR2 SNTAGT. The CDR3 region is CASSAGLGGTYGYTF. The CDR3 region has the DNA TGTGCCAGCAGCGCCGGGCTTGGGGGGACCTATGGCTACACCTTC.

The V gene is TRBV29-1, the J gene TRBJ2-5, with 7 bases identical to TRBD2. The CDR3 contains 14 residues. The germline CDR1 and CDR2 sequences are SQVTM and ANQGSEA. V lost 0 bases and J lost 4; bases outside the gene matches: 5. CDR3: CSVEDPGGTETQYF. The CDR3 DNA follows: TGCAGCGTTGAAGATCCCGGGGGGACAGAGACCCAGTACTTC.

This chain links TRBV9 with TRBJ1-2; TRBD1 agrees at 8 bases. Trimming took 4 bases from V and 0 from J; bases not matched to a gene: 5. The CDR3 spans 15 residues. Germline V gene lookup returns CDR1 SGDLS and CDR2 YYNGEE. CDR3 sequence: CASSSRDRSNYGYTF. CDR3 bases: TGTGCCAGCAGCTCACGGGACAGGTCTAACTATGGCTACACCTTC.

The chain links TRBV2 to TRBJ2-7; maybe TRBD1 (8 bases). V was clipped by 5 bases and J by 6 bases, with 20 bases between them. Germline CDR1 is SNHLY and CDR2 is FYNNEI. The CDR3 extends over 15 amino acids. For the CDR3, the DNA is TGTGCCAGCAGTATGGTAACAGGGGGAGGGAGCGAGCAGTACTTC. Translation gives CASSMVTGGGSEQYF.

This chain links TRBV5-1 with TRBJ2-3, with D hard to call. V was clipped by 1 base and J by 4 bases, with 10 bases between them. The V gene's germline CDR1 is SGHRS and CDR2 YFSETQ. The CDR3 contains 14 residues. The CDR3 here is CASSLSAAADTQYF. CDR3 nucleotide sequence: TGCGCCAGCAGCTTGTCCGCTGCGGCAGATACGCAGTATTTT.

The chain combines TRBV25-1 with TRBJ1-1; no clear D. Looked up from germline, CDR1 is MGHDK and CDR2 is SYGVNS. Between the trimmed V and J ends, which lost 3 bases and 11 bases, there was a span of 7 bases. The CDR3 loop spans 10 amino acids. The CDR3 region has the DNA TGTGCCAGCAGTGATCGCGTGGCTTTCTTT. Amino acids: CASSDRVAFF.

The chain has TRBV4-3 and TRBJ2-2, with 8 bases fitting TRBD2. The CDR3 consists of 16 residues. Trimming at V came to 0 bases and at J to 8 bases, leaving 8 bases not matched to a gene. Germline CDR1 is LGHNA and CDR2 is YSLEER. CDR3 protein: CASSQEWLSGSGELFF. CDR3 DNA: TGCGCCAGCAGCCAAGAGTGGCTGAGCGGGAGTGGGGAGCTGTTTTTT.

The chain links TRBV7-8 to TRBJ2-1; D unclear. Trimming shortened V by 8 bases and J by 0 bases, and 2 bases separated the two germline ends. The CDR3 consists of 11 residues. Germline-derived CDR1 and CDR2 are SGHVS and FQNEAQ. The CDR3 sequence: CASRSYNEQFF. The CDR3 nucleotides are TGTGCCAGCCGCTCCTACAATGAGCAGTTCTTC. The full variable domain, with the rest looked up from reference TRBV7-8 and TRBJ2-1, is GAGVSQSPRYKVAKRGQDVALRCDPISGHVSLFWYQQALGQGPEFLTYFQNEAQLDKSGLPSDRFFAERPEGSVSTLKIQRTQQEDSAVYLCASRSYNEQFFGPGTRLTVL.

This sequence joins TRBV9 and TRBJ1-1; D gene ambiguous. CDR1 is SGDLS, CDR2 YYNGEE, per germline. The CDR3 sequence is 15 residues long. The V gene lost 4 bases and the J gene lost 1 base, with 14 bases spanning the gap. The CDR3 DNA is TGTGCCAGCAGCTTATCTCTTCGGGGGAACACTGAAGCTTTCTTT. It is translated as CASSLSLRGNTEAFF. Using reference TRBV9 and TRBJ1-1 for the parts outside the CDR3, the full variable domain is DSGVTQTPKHLITATGQRVTLRCSPRSGDLSVYWYQQSLDQGLQFLIQYYNGEERAKGNILERFSAQQFPDLHSELNLSSLELGDSALYFCASSLSLRGNTEAFFGQGTRLTVV.

V is TRBV27 and J is TRBJ2-7, with D uncertain. Trimming removed 4 bases at V and 4 bases at J, with 17 bases between. The length of the CDR3 is 15 residues. The germline CDR1 and CDR2 sequences are MNHEY and SMNVEV (reference sequence). CDR3 DNA: TGTGCCAGCAGTTCAAAAGCACAGCTCCGATACGAGCAGTACTTC. It specifies CASSSKAQLRYEQYF.

The chain couples TRBV7-7 to TRBJ2-5; 7 nucleotides agree with TRBD2. The junction had 5 bases not matched to a gene; V was cut back by 2 bases and J by 2 bases. The germline gives CDR1 SSHAT, CDR2 FNYEAQ (reference sequence). CDR3 length: 15 residues. The CDR3 is CASSLTSAWQETQYF. The CDR3 coding sequence is TGTGCCAGCAGCTTAACTAGCGCTTGGCAAGAGACCCAGTACTTC.

The rearrangement joins TRBV19 to TRBJ2-7; 7 nucleotides match TRBD2. J lost 4 bases, V lost 3 bases, and 9 bases had no gene match. The germline V gene encodes CDR1 LNHDA and CDR2 SQIVND (reference sequence). The length of the CDR3 is 15 residues. Here the CDR3 DNA reads TGTGCCAGTAGTATCGCTGGACTAGAACTATACGAGCAGTACTTC. Translated, it gives CASSIAGLELYEQYF.

The J gene is TRBJ2-2, the V gene TRBV2; D is unresolved. Germline-derived CDR1 and CDR2 are SNHLY and FYNNEI. Trimming removed 6 bases from V and 0 bases from J, with 8 bases in between. CDR3 length equals 14 residues. The CDR3 DNA is TGTGCCAGCAGCTTAGGAGCGAACACCGGGGAGCTGTTTTTT. Translation gives CASSLGANTGELFF.

The rearrangement joins TRBV10-3 to TRBJ1-1; 9 bases match TRBD1. This CDR3 comprises 12 residues. From germline, CDR1 is ENHRY and CDR2 SYGVKD. Here the CDR3 DNA reads TGTGGGACAGGGGACGGGAACACTGAAGCTTTCTTT. Its translation is CGTGDGNTEAFF.

The J gene is TRBJ2-5, the V gene TRBV15, with D perhaps TRBD1 (6 bases). This CDR3 is built from 15 residues. V lost 0 bases and J 3 bases, leaving 11 bases between the germline ends. The germline gives CDR1 LNHNV, CDR2 YYDKDF (reference sequence). The CDR3 spells CATSRDQGLKETQYF. The DNA for the CDR3 is TGTGCCACCAGCAGAGACCAGGGGCTGAAAGAGACCCAGTACTTC.